The 20 T cell receptor beta chains listed next were all sequenced from one sample in a study of T cell repertoires in cytomegalovirus infection. Their target antigens are unknown. TCRdb reanalysed the reads using MiXCR and keeps one entry per CDR3 protein. The repertoire consists of under 300,000 distinct CDR3 sequences, with less than 25% occurring once and the leading ten covering roughly 19%. The source was cultured PBMCs, collected from culture after CMV antigen stimulation. These receptors were collected from a human donor in good health (CMV status not recorded). Some clones in this sample may be carry-over from other donors' samples.

The chain combines TRBV28 with TRBJ2-7; 11 nucleotides line up with TRBD2. This CDR3 comprises 15 residues. The V gene's germline CDR1 is MDHEN and CDR2 SYDVKM. The junction had 8 bases not matched to a gene; V was cut back by 5 bases and J by 5 bases. CDR3 protein: CASSPLAGGPDEQYV. The CDR3 nucleotides are TGTGCCAGCAGTCCTTTAGCGGGAGGGCCTGACGAGCAGTACGTC.

The table lists this clonotype with a few counts. The chain employs TRBV6-6 and TRBJ2-7; 11 nucleotides align to TRBD2. Germline V gene sequence: CDR1 MNHNY, CDR2 SVGAGI (reference sequence). CDR3 length: 17 amino acids. Losses at the gene ends were 5 bases for V and 7 bases for J; bases not matched to a gene: 16. The CDR3 DNA follows: TGTGCCAGCAGTACCTCCTCTGGGGTAGCGGGAGGGGGTGAGCAGTACGTC. Encoded protein: CASSTSSGVAGGGEQYV.

This clonotype has only a few counts. V gene TRBV12-5 combines with J gene TRBJ1-5; no definite D call. The V gene lost 6 bases and the J gene lost 1 base, with 10 bases spanning the gap. Germline V gene lookup returns CDR1 LGHNT and CDR2 FRNRAP. The CDR3 is 14 amino acids. The CDR3: CASGRLHSNQPQHF. The CDR3 bases are TGTGCTAGTGGGCGTCTTCACAGCAATCAGCCCCAGCATTTT.

CDR3 nucleotide sequence: TGCAGCGTCTCGAGGGGCGGCGGCTACACCTTC. Amino acid sequence: CSVSRGGGYTF. The chain joins TRBV29-1 to TRBJ1-2; TRBD1 might be the D (5 bases). Trimming took off 6 bases at V and 8 bases at J, with 13 bases between the two ends. CDR1 SQVTM and CDR2 ANQGSEA come from the germline V gene. The CDR3 totals 11 residues.

V is TRBV7-8 and J is TRBJ2-3; possibly TRBD2 for D (5 bases). V lost 5 bases, J lost 6 bases, and 18 bases lay in between. The CDR3 is 15 residues long. Germline V gene lookup returns CDR1 SGHVS and CDR2 FQNEAQ. The CDR3 DNA follows: TGTGCCAGCAGCCAATACACCCGGGGTTCCGATACGCAGTATTTT. Translated: CASSQYTRGSDTQYF.

This sequence joins TRBV4-3 and TRBJ1-2; D unclear. The CDR3 totals 13 residues. V shed 1 base and J shed 3 bases, with 6 bases lying between them. Germline CDR1 reads LGHNA; CDR2 reads YSLEER. The CDR3 loop is CASSQAEDYGYTF. CDR3 DNA: TGCGCCAGCAGCCAAGCAGAGGACTATGGCTACACCTTC.

There are many counts of this clonotype. The CDR3 region is CASSLNQGINQPQHF. CDR3 nucleotides: TGTGCCAGCAGCTTAAATCAGGGAATTAATCAGCCCCAGCATTTT. The chain joins TRBV7-2 to TRBJ1-5; tentatively, D is TRBD1 (5 bases). Germline V lookup: CDR1 SGHTA, CDR2 FQGNSA. Deletions cut 2 bases from V and 4 bases from J, with 12 bases between. The CDR3 runs 15 residues.

This clonotype has ten or more counts. This rearrangement joins TRBV6-2 or TRBV6-3 to TRBJ2-7; 7 bases are shared with TRBD2. J was trimmed by 4 bases and V by 6 bases; bases with no gene match: 6. In germline, CDR1 is MNHEY, CDR2 SVGEGT. The CDR3 runs to 13 residues. CDR3: CASRMGLLYEQYV. The CDR3 nucleotides read TGTGCCAGCAGGATGGGACTATTGTACGAGCAGTACGTC.

The chain carries TRBV25-1 and TRBJ1-5; 10 bases are a match to TRBD1. Looked up from germline, CDR1 is MGHDK and CDR2 is SYGVNS. The CDR3 has 18 residues. After removal of 3 bases from V and 3 bases from J, the junction contained 11 bases not matched to a gene. CDR3 residues: CASSESTWDRGPNQPQHF. The CDR3 nucleotides are TGTGCCAGCAGTGAGTCAACATGGGACAGGGGCCCCAATCAGCCCCAGCATTTT. Full variable domain (rest looked up from reference TRBV25-1 and TRBJ1-5): EADIYQTPRYLVIGTGKKITLECSQTMGHDKMYWYQQDPGMELHLIHYSYGVNSTEKGDLSSESTVSRIRTEHFPLTLESARPSHTSQYLCASSESTWDRGPNQPQHFGDGTRLSIL.

The chain recombines TRBV5-1 with TRBJ2-1; possible D gene TRBD2, 6 bases. V lost 2 bases and J lost 1, with 7 bases in between. Germline loops: CDR1 SGHRS, CDR2 YFSETQ. This CDR3 has 14 residues. The CDR3 here is CASSFGTSYNEQFF. Here the CDR3 DNA reads TGCGCCAGCAGCTTTGGGACTTCCTACAATGAGCAGTTCTTC.

CDR3 DNA: TGTGCCAGCAGTGGCCAATTTAGCGGGATGAGTGAGCAGTTCTTC. As protein: CASSGQFSGMSEQFF. The rearrangement links TRBV2 to TRBJ2-1; 8 bases agree with TRBD2. With 4 bases clipped from V and 9 bases from J, the junction kept 11 bases outside the gene matches. Per the germline V gene, CDR1 is SNHLY and CDR2 is FYNNEI. The CDR3 sequence is 15 residues long.

Only a few counts were recorded for this clonotype. V usage is TRBV19 and J usage is TRBJ1-2; D unresolved. Trimming pared 2 bases from V and 3 bases from J, leaving 10 bases between. Germline loops: CDR1 LNHDA, CDR2 SQIVND (reference sequence). CDR3 length: 14 amino acids. The CDR3 is CASSIPGVDYGYTF. CDR3 nucleotide sequence: TGTGCCAGTAGTATACCCGGGGTCGACTATGGCTACACCTTC.

Ten or more counts support this clonotype. J is TRBJ2-1 and V is TRBV19; 8 bases agree with TRBD2. Germline loops: CDR1 LNHDA, CDR2 SQIVND (reference sequence). The CDR3 extends over 15 amino acids. V dropped 9 bases and J dropped 4; count of bases not matched to a gene: 11. The CDR3, as DNA: TGTGCCAGCCATTCTCCGGGACTAGGGTACAATGAGCAGTTCTTC. Translating it yields CASHSPGLGYNEQFF.

This clonotype was detected ten times or more. V and J are TRBV7-2 and TRBJ2-5; D is unclear. Germline assignment: CDR1 SGHTA and CDR2 FQGNSA. The CDR3 is 15 amino acids. The V end was cut by 1 base, the J end by 5 bases, with 14 bases between. For the CDR3, the DNA is TGTGCCAGCAGCTTAGGTAGACTGGGTACGGAGACCCAGTACTTC. Its translation is CASSLGRLGTETQYF.

The sample holds a few counts of this clonotype. J is TRBJ2-2 and V is TRBV6-2 or TRBV6-3; D is undetermined. The germline CDR1 and CDR2 sequences are MNHEY and SVGEGT. Trimming cost V 3 bases and J 4 bases, with 12 bases left between them. This CDR3 is 15 amino acids long. The CDR3 region has the DNA TGTGCCAGCAGTTATGCGGAATTCAGCACCGGGGAGCTGTTTTTT. Its translation: CASSYAEFSTGELFF.

Ten or more counts support this clonotype. This chain uses TRBV7-8 with TRBJ1-2; D is ambiguous. The ends were cut back, 2 bases at V and 9 bases at J, with 13 bases in the middle. The CDR3 extends over 13 amino acids. The V gene's germline CDR1 is SGHVS and CDR2 FQNEAQ. The CDR3 sequence: CASSLSGVERYTF. DNA of the CDR3: TGTGCCAGCAGCTTATCTGGGGTTGAACGCTACACCTTC.

This clonotype was seen only a few times. The J gene is TRBJ2-5, the V gene TRBV12-3 or TRBV12-4, with 9 bases aligning to TRBD2. Trimming took 5 bases from V and 1 from J; bases not matched to a gene: 5. CDR3 size: 15 residues. The DNA of the CDR3 is TGTGCCAGCAGTCCGGAGACTAGCGGCCAAGAGACCCAGTACTTC. Encoded protein: CASSPETSGQETQYF.

Many counts were recorded for this clonotype. The V gene is TRBV12-3 or TRBV12-4, the J gene TRBJ1-5; the D is unclear. This CDR3 has 13 amino acids. V was pared by 3 bases and J by 5 bases, with 8 bases between. CDR3: CASSFKRDQPQHF. DNA for the CDR3: TGTGCCAGCAGTTTTAAGAGGGATCAGCCCCAGCATTTT.

The V and J genes are TRBV4-2 and TRBJ2-5, with 8 bases aligning to TRBD2. Trimming at V came to 3 bases and at J to 2 bases, leaving 8 bases not matched to a gene. CDR3 length: 16 amino acids. Germline CDR1 is LGHNA and CDR2 is YNFKEQ. The CDR3 DNA sequence: TGTGCCAGCAGCCAGTTCTTTACGGGAGGGCAAGAGACCCAGTACTTC. It encodes CASSQFFTGGQETQYF.

In its sample, this clonotype was seen a few times. The V gene is TRBV4-1, the J gene TRBJ2-2, with D perhaps TRBD2 (6 bases). V lost 5 bases, J lost 1 base, and 8 bases lay in between. The CDR3 has 14 amino acids. Germline V gene lookup returns CDR1 MGHRA and CDR2 YSYEKL. CDR3 DNA: TGCGCCAGCAGCGATAGCGGGAACACCGGGGAGCTGTTTTTT. Amino acid sequence: CASSDSGNTGELFF.